The clone carrying this TCR beta chain was recorded once. The data derive from a study of cytomegalovirus exposure and HLA in healthy donors. Trimming took 0 bases from V and 1 from J, leaving 11 bases between them. Germline CDR1 reads ENHRY; CDR2 reads SYGVKD. This CDR3 comprises 16 residues. Use of 60 Vbeta and 13 Jbeta primers characterized the PCR. The data were produced by immunoSEQ multiplex PCR, yet TCRdb's version contains in-frame clones alone and is incomplete. The repertoire holds roughly 93,000 clones, about four fifths seen once, with 7% to 10% in the top ten. The chain has TRBV10-3 and TRBJ2-3; weak D call: TRBD1 (5 bases). The specimen was PBMCs. This TCR was recovered from a human donor in good health. DNA of the CDR3: TGTGCCATCAGTGAGTCGGGCAGGGTTGGCACAGATACGCAGTATTTT. Residues: CAISESGRVGTDTQYF.